The 13 T cell receptor beta chains below all came from one sample that was sequenced in a study of Graves' ophthalmopathy and Graves' hyperthyroidism. RNA transcripts were the source from which TCR beta CDR3 regions were amplified. HTBI-primed first-round RT-PCR preceded second-round multiplex PCR. Using its own MiXCR run on the multiplex PCR reads, TCRdb lists one record per CDR3 protein. The sample includes around 590,000 distinct CDR3 sequences, roughly 40% of them seen just once. Material: peripheral blood or thyroid tissue (not recorded which). The source is an adult man with Graves' hyperthyroidism.

A word on this clonotype: A read error may produce the germline difference seen at one junction end. This chain joins TRBV5-1 and TRBJ2-7; no clear D gene. CDR3 length equals 15 residues. Germline CDR1 SGHRS, CDR2 YFSETQ. In DNA form, the CDR3 reads TGCGCCAGCAGATTGGAAACAGCGATCTCCTACGAGCAGCACTTC. Its translation is CASRLETAISYEQHF.

This clonotype was seen repeatedly, ten times or more. The genes are TRBV19 and TRBJ2-5, with TRBD1 identical over 7 bases. From germline, CDR1 is LNHDA and CDR2 SQIVND (reference sequence). The V gene end was trimmed by 5 bases and the J gene end by 4 bases; junction bases not matched to a gene: 13. The CDR3 consists of 16 residues. The CDR3 protein is CASSAAPTGWVETQYF. The CDR3 DNA is TGTGCCAGTAGTGCGGCCCCGACAGGGTGGGTAGAGACCCAGTACTTC.

This clonotype has at least ten counts. V usage is TRBV9 and J usage is TRBJ1-2, with D maybe TRBD1 (6 bases). V was trimmed by 0 bases and J by 6 bases, leaving 9 bases between them. The CDR3 is made up of 13 amino acids. Germline CDR1 reads SGDLS; CDR2 reads YYNGEE. In nucleotides, the CDR3 is TGTGCCAGCAGCGTAGCTTCAGGGGATGGCTACACCTTC. It is translated as CASSVASGDGYTF.

This clonotype was seen ten or more times. The chain is built from TRBV10-2 and TRBJ2-3; 8 bases are a match to TRBD2. V dropped 3 bases and J dropped 3; count of bases not matched to a gene: 2. In germline, CDR1 is WSHSY, CDR2 SAAADI. The CDR3 has 14 amino acids. CDR3: CASSEQRETDTQYF. The CDR3 DNA follows: TGCGCCAGCAGTGAACAGCGGGAGACAGATACGCAGTATTTT.

At least ten counts were recorded for this clonotype. The chain uses TRBV25-1 and TRBJ2-5; 7 bases map to TRBD1. The CDR3 contains 13 residues. The germline CDR1 and CDR2 sequences are MGHDK and SYGVNS. Losses at the gene ends were 4 bases for V and 2 bases for J; bases not matched to a gene: 1. In nucleotides, the CDR3 is TGTGCCAGCAGTGGGGGACAGCAAGAGACCCAGTACTTC. Its translation is CASSGGQQETQYF.

V and J are TRBV7-8 and TRBJ2-6; 7 positions agree with TRBD1. V lost 3 bases and J lost 0; bases outside the gene matches: 14. This CDR3 has 20 amino acids. The germline gives CDR1 SGHVS, CDR2 FQNEAQ. In nucleotides, the CDR3 is TGTGCCAGCAGCTTGGCCTCACGACAGGGTCCTAACTCTGGGGCCAACGTCCTGACTTTC. It encodes CASSLASRQGPNSGANVLTF.

This chain joins TRBV10-3 and TRBJ2-6; TRBD1 matches at 9 bases. Trimming cost V 4 bases and J 3 bases; bases outside gene matches: 4. In germline, CDR1 is ENHRY, CDR2 SYGVKD. This CDR3 spans 16 amino acids. CDR3 region: CAISGTGAYGANVLTF. The CDR3 nucleotides read TGTGCCATCAGTGGGACAGGGGCGTATGGGGCCAACGTCCTGACTTTC.

This clonotype was found many times. V usage is TRBV25-1 and J usage is TRBJ1-4, with 7 bases matching TRBD1. CDR3 size: 14 residues. The junction had 6 bases not matched to a gene; V was cut back by 6 bases and J by 5 bases. The germline CDR1 and CDR2 sequences are MGHDK and SYGVNS. This chain's CDR3 is CASRETGQNEKLFF. The CDR3 nucleotides read TGTGCCAGCAGGGAGACAGGGCAAAATGAAAAACTGTTTTTT.

CDR3 DNA: TGCGCCAGCAGTGAGAATGGCAGGGACAATGAGCAGTACTTC. As protein: CASSENGRDNEQYF. The chain joins TRBV10-2 to TRBJ2-5; D is perhaps TRBD1 (6 bases). V was trimmed by 2 bases and J by 11 bases, leaving 18 bases between them. There are 14 residues in the CDR3. CDR1 is WSHSY and CDR2 is SAAADI in the germline V gene.

This clonotype was counted many times. This rearrangement joins TRBV6-6 to TRBJ1-5; a possible D gene is TRBD1 (6 bases). Deletions cut 2 bases from V and 6 bases from J, with 17 bases between. The V gene's germline CDR1 is MNHNY and CDR2 SVGAGI (reference sequence). The CDR3 sequence is 16 residues long. This CDR3 is CASSYRRTEGGQPQHF. The CDR3 nucleotides are TGTGCCAGCAGTTACCGTCGGACAGAAGGTGGTCAGCCCCAGCATTTT.

On this clonotype itself: Because the CDR3's place on the DNA is in doubt, the DNA is left out and the CDR3 is given as listed by TCRdb. The chain is built from TRBV28 and TRBJ1-4; the DNA was not compared with TRBD1, the D call given in the table. CDR1 is MDHEN, CDR2 SYDVKM, per germline. The CDR3 is 15 amino acids long, termini counted. The CDR3 region is CASSSSTGLHEKLFF.

Points on this clonotype: A read error may explain this, as a much larger clone is one base away. The V gene is TRBV5-1, the J gene TRBJ2-5, with D possibly being TRBD1 (5 bases). V gave up 4 bases and J gave up 4 bases, with 14 bases separating them. The CDR3 loop spans 14 amino acids. Germline V gives CDR1 SGHRS, CDR2 YFSETQ. CDR3 in amino acids: CASSRSGNRETQYF. The CDR3 region has the DNA TGCGCCAGCAGCCGTTCAGGGAATCGAGAGACCCAGTACTTC.

This clonotype has at least ten counts. V usage is TRBV7-3 and J usage is TRBJ2-7; no reliable D call. The CDR3 has 13 amino acids. From germline, CDR1 is SGHTA and CDR2 FQGTGA. Trimming left V 5 bases short and J 7 bases short, with 15 bases between. CDR3 in amino acids: CASSPQWNSEQYF. CDR3 sequence (DNA): TGTGCCAGCAGCCCCCAATGGAATAGTGAGCAGTACTTC.